Shown below are 32 T cell receptor beta chains from a single sample sequenced in a study of T cells in Graves' hyperthyroidism and ophthalmopathy (dated by TCRdb to about 2019). The method behind the library was multiplex PCR. The listed sequencing device is Illumina HiSeq 2000. The TCR beta CDR3 regions were amplified from the RNA transcripts. The TCR CDR3 was subjected to a first round of RT-PCR using the HTBI primer set and the Qiagen OneStep RT-PCR kit. TCRdb reanalyzed the raw reads on its own, using fastp at Q25 for trimming and MiXCR for clone calling, and kept in-frame beta chains. Rows with a matching CDR3 protein are joined into one entry that keeps the most common DNA and genes. The sample contains about 180,000 distinct CDR3 sequences, 15% to 20% of them found a single time. The top ten constitute 25% to 30% of the sample. The specimen sequenced was blood. The receptors were gathered from a woman aged 45 to 65 with Graves' hyperthyroidism.

At least ten counts were recorded for this clonotype. The chain combines TRBV5-1 with TRBJ1-1; D is possibly TRBD1 (5 bases). This CDR3 is 15 amino acids long. Deletions cut 6 bases from V and 1 base from J, with 16 bases between. Looked up from germline, CDR1 is SGHRS and CDR2 is YFSETQ. The CDR3 region is CASTQSSDRNTEAFF. The CDR3 DNA sequence: TGCGCCAGCACCCAATCGTCCGACAGGAACACTGAAGCTTTCTTT.

This clonotype came up many times. This chain uses TRBV2 with TRBJ2-3; TRBD1 matches at 8 bases. Trimming at V came to 5 bases and at J to 0 bases, leaving 7 bases not matched to a gene. The CDR3 totals 16 residues. Germline V gene sequence: CDR1 SNHLY, CDR2 FYNNEI. Here the CDR3 DNA reads TGTGCCAGCAGTAGGACAGGGACTTCTAGCACAGATACGCAGTATTTT. This codes for CASSRTGTSSTDTQYF.

In this sample, this clonotype turned up many times. At one end the junction does not follow the germline gene, possibly because of a read error. The rearrangement joins TRBV5-1 to TRBJ2-3; 7 bases line up with TRBD1. This CDR3 has 14 residues. Germline V gives CDR1 SGHRS, CDR2 YFSETQ. CDR3 bases: TGTGCCAGCAGCTGGACAGGTAGCACAGATACGCAGTATTTT. Its translation is CASSWTGSTDTQYF. Complete variable domain (other parts from reference TRBV5-1 and TRBJ2-3): KAGVTQTPRYLIKTRGQQVTLSCSPISGHRSVSWYQQTPGQGLQFLFEYFSETQRNKGNFPGRFSGRQFSNSRSEMNVSTLELGDSALYLCASSWTGSTDTQYFGPGTRLTVL.

This clonotype was observed many times. This rearrangement joins TRBV29-1 to TRBJ2-7, with 9 bases aligning to TRBD1. J gave up 3 bases and V 8 bases, and 5 bases lay outside the gene matches. Germline V lookup: CDR1 SQVTM, CDR2 ANQGSEA. This CDR3 contains 12 residues. CDR3 protein: CSIQTGGYEQYF. CDR3 coding DNA: TGCAGCATACAGACAGGGGGCTACGAGCAGTACTTC.

This clonotype was detected many times. The V and J genes are TRBV6-1 and TRBJ1-1; no reliable D call. The CDR3 is 12 amino acids. Trimming cost V 11 bases and J 4 bases, with 14 bases left between them. The germline gives CDR1 MNHNS, CDR2 SASEGT. The CDR3 loop is CAGTKDLTEAFF. CDR3 sequence (DNA): TGTGCCGGCACCAAAGACCTCACTGAAGCTTTCTTT.

Many counts were recorded for this clonotype. V and J are TRBV27 and TRBJ2-7; 9 nucleotides line up with TRBD1. V lost 7 bases, J lost 0 bases, and 7 bases stayed unmatched. This CDR3 contains 15 residues. Germline V gene lookup returns CDR1 MNHEY and CDR2 SMNVEV (reference sequence). The CDR3 nucleotides read TGTGCCAGCACCTCATCGGGACAGGGCTCCTACGAGCAGTACTTC. Its translation is CASTSSGQGSYEQYF.

In its sample, this clonotype was seen many times. The chain joins TRBV12-5 to TRBJ2-3, with D hard to call. In germline, CDR1 is LGHNT, CDR2 FRNRAP. There are 14 residues in the CDR3. V was shortened by 6 bases and J by 2 bases, with 12 bases between the two germline ends. CDR3 nucleotides: TGTGCTAGTGGAAGGGATTCCCACACAGATACGCAGTATTTT. This codes for CASGRDSHTDTQYF.

This clonotype occurred many times. The J gene is TRBJ2-5, the V gene TRBV19; D gene uncertain. Trimming took off 3 bases at V and 5 bases at J, with 13 bases between the two ends. The germline V gene encodes CDR1 LNHDA and CDR2 SQIVND (reference sequence). This CDR3 is built from 14 residues. The CDR3 loop is CASSMFDGPETQYF. In nucleotides, the CDR3 is TGTGCCAGTAGTATGTTCGACGGGCCCGAGACCCAGTACTTC.

A few counts support this clonotype. J is TRBJ2-7 and V is TRBV19; 8 nucleotides line up with TRBD1. CDR1 is LNHDA and CDR2 is SQIVND in the germline V gene (reference sequence). The CDR3 is 14 amino acids. V shed 5 bases, J shed 1 base, and the junction held 4 bases outside the gene matches. The CDR3 nucleotides are TGTGCCAGTAGTCCATGGACAGGGTCCTACGAGCAGTACTTC. Its protein is CASSPWTGSYEQYF. Full variable domain (rest looked up from reference TRBV19 and TRBJ2-7): DGGITQSPKYLFRKEGQNVTLSCEQNLNHDAMYWYRQDPGQGLRLIYYSQIVNDFQKGDIAEGYSVSREKKESFPLTVTSAQKNPTAFYLCASSPWTGSYEQYFGPGTRLTVT.

This clonotype was seen repeatedly, ten times or more. J is TRBJ2-6 and V is TRBV28, with 7 positions matching TRBD2. The junction had 5 bases not matched to a gene; V was cut back by 5 bases and J by 4 bases. Germline assignment: CDR1 MDHEN and CDR2 SYDVKM. This CDR3 has 15 residues. This chain's CDR3 is CASSGGGAGANVLTF. The CDR3 nucleotides read TGTGCCAGCAGTGGGGGGGGAGCCGGGGCCAACGTCCTGACTTTC.

This chain links TRBV19 with TRBJ1-1; TRBD1 matches 7 bases. Germline V gene data show CDR1 as LNHDA and CDR2 as SQIVND (reference sequence). The CDR3 sequence is 16 residues long. V was pared by 2 bases and J by 6 bases, with 12 bases of the junction left unmatched. CDR3 residues: CASSISTGLSSSEAFF. CDR3 sequence (DNA): TGTGCCAGTAGTATATCGACAGGGCTCTCTTCTTCTGAAGCTTTCTTT.

The sample holds many counts of this clonotype. This chain connects TRBV11-3 to TRBJ1-1; a possible D gene is TRBD1 (6 bases). The CDR3 has 13 amino acids. In germline, CDR1 is SGHNT, CDR2 YENEEA. V lost 4 bases and J lost 3, with 9 bases in between. The CDR3 DNA reads TGTGCCAGCAGCTGGGGGCGGGACACTGAAGCTTTCTTT. This codes for CASSWGRDTEAFF.

In this sample, this clonotype turned up many times. The chain has TRBV9 and TRBJ1-1; no reliable D call. The CDR3 contains 13 residues. V shed 0 bases and J shed 0 bases, with 3 bases lying between them. CDR1 SGDLS and CDR2 YYNGEE come from the germline V gene. The CDR3 sequence is CASSVVLNTEAFF. CDR3 nucleotides: TGTGCCAGCAGCGTAGTACTGAACACTGAAGCTTTCTTT.

The rearrangement joins TRBV2 to TRBJ2-6; D is unclear. This CDR3 spans 14 amino acids. The V end lost 6 bases, the J end lost 0 bases, and 6 bases lay between the germline ends. Looked up from germline, CDR1 is SNHLY and CDR2 is FYNNEI. The CDR3 nucleotides are TGTGCCAGCAGCGCAGGCTCTGGGGCCAACGTCCTGACTTTC. It codes for CASSAGSGANVLTF.

The sample holds a few counts of this clonotype. The chain joins TRBV7-9 to TRBJ2-7; D ambiguous. The CDR3 has 13 amino acids. V was pared by 1 base and J by 2 bases, with 6 bases between. CDR1 and CDR2 (germline): SEHNR, FQNEAQ (reference sequence). In nucleotides, the CDR3 is TGTGCCAGCAGCTTAGAAAGGGCCTACGAGCAGTACTTC. Translation: CASSLERAYEQYF. The entire variable domain, with the rest obtained from reference TRBV7-9 and TRBJ2-7, is as follows: DTGVSQNPRHKITKRGQNVTFRCDPISEHNRLYWYRQTLGQGPEFLTYFQNEAQLEKSRLLSDRFSAERPKGSFSTLEIQRTEQGDSAMYLCASSLERAYEQYFGPGTRLTVT.

In its sample, this clonotype was seen many times. CDR3 sequence reads: CSARAPNVAGGAEAFF. The CDR3 DNA reads as TGCAGTGCTAGAGCACCAAATGTCGCGGGGGGCGCTGAAGCTTTCTTT. This chain connects TRBV20-1 to TRBJ1-1; perhaps TRBD1 as D (6 bases). The CDR3 sequence is 16 residues long. Germline CDR1 is DFQATT and CDR2 is SNEGSKA (reference sequence). V lost 1 base and J 6 bases, leaving 21 bases between the germline ends.

The rearrangement joins TRBV20-1 to TRBJ1-4, with 7 bases matching TRBD1. Germline values: CDR1 DFQATT, CDR2 SNEGSKA (reference sequence). The CDR3 sequence is 16 residues long. Losses at the gene ends were 0 bases for V and 6 bases for J; bases not matched to a gene: 10. The CDR3 region is CSARDHEGARDEKLFF. The CDR3 region has the DNA TGCAGTGCTAGAGATCATGAGGGGGCAAGGGATGAAAAACTGTTTTTT.

This clonotype came up many times. The V and J genes are TRBV5-1 and TRBJ2-3, with D possibly being TRBD2 (5 bases). The germline gives CDR1 SGHRS, CDR2 YFSETQ. V dropped 2 bases and J dropped 2 bases, with 12 bases sitting between them. The CDR3 has 15 residues. The CDR3 DNA is TGCGCCAGCAGCTTTCTGGCGGGCACCACAGATACGCAGTATTTT. This sequence encodes CASSFLAGTTDTQYF.

V is TRBV6-5 and J is TRBJ2-7, with D possibly matching TRBD2 (5 bases). V lost 0 bases and J lost 7, with 13 bases in between. Germline values: CDR1 MNHEY, CDR2 SVGAGI. This CDR3 comprises 14 residues. Here the CDR3 DNA reads TGTGCCAGCAGTTACTCGTCGGGGTTGGGGGAGCAGTACTTC. It encodes CASSYSSGLGEQYF.

There are many counts of this clonotype. This chain uses TRBV11-2 with TRBJ2-3; D call uncertain. This CDR3 comprises 14 residues. CDR1 and CDR2 (germline): SGHAT, FQNNGV. Trimming left V 2 bases short and J 1 base short, with 7 bases between. The CDR3 DNA reads TGTGCCAGCAGCTTAATCCTCGGCACAGATACGCAGTATTTT. Translated, it gives CASSLILGTDTQYF.

In the case of this clonotype: Possible read error: a much larger clone is one base away. Because it lacks the conserved phenylalanine or tryptophan at the end, this CDR3 is likely a read error. The chain's CDR3 is CASSQDGWAGASQETQYY. DNA of the CDR3: TGTGCCAGCAGCCAAGACGGGTGGGCGGGGGCCTCTCAAGAGACCCAGTACTAC. The chain recombines TRBV3-1 with TRBJ2-5, with a tentative D call TRBD2 (7 bases). Per the germline V gene, CDR1 is LGHDT and CDR2 is YNNKEL (reference sequence). V lost 0 bases to trimming and J lost 2 bases, with 19 bases between them. This CDR3 is built from 18 residues.

This clonotype was recorded many times. The chain has TRBV7-9 and TRBJ2-7, with 8 bases identical to TRBD1. CDR3 length: 15 residues. Looked up from germline, CDR1 is SEHNR and CDR2 is FQNEAQ (reference sequence). Germline trimming cut 0 bases from V and 2 bases from J; bases unmatched to any gene: 3. CDR3 sequence: CASSLAGTGAYEQYF. DNA of the CDR3: TGTGCCAGCAGCTTAGCTGGGACAGGAGCCTACGAGCAGTACTTC.

CDR3 nucleotides: TGTGCCAGCAGCACAACTAGGACAGGGCCGCCCAGCGAGGAGCTGTTTTTT. This gives the protein CASSTTRTGPPSEELFF. The rearrangement uses TRBV6-1 and TRBJ2-2; TRBD1 matches at 8 bases. The junction had 19 bases not matched to a gene; V was cut back by 6 bases and J by 10 bases. The CDR3 contains 17 residues. Germline V gene sequence: CDR1 MNHNS, CDR2 SASEGT.

This clonotype came up many times. The CDR3 DNA reads as TGTGCCAGCAGCTTTTCTCGGGCGCTGTACAATGAGCAGTTCTTC. Its translation is CASSFSRALYNEQFF. The rearrangement uses TRBV7-2 and TRBJ2-1; D not resolved. V lost 3 bases, J lost 4 bases, and 13 bases lay in between. This CDR3 region has 15 residues. CDR1 and CDR2 from the germline V gene are SGHTA and FQGNSA. The variable domain in full, with the rest retrieved from reference TRBV7-2 and TRBJ2-1, is GAGVSQSPSNKVTEKGKDVELRCDPISGHTALYWYRQSLGQGLEFLIYFQGNSAPDKSGLPSDRFSAERTGGSVSTLTIQRTQQEDSAVYLCASSFSRALYNEQFFGPGTRLTVL.

The chain recombines TRBV18 with TRBJ2-1; D not certain. V gave up 2 bases and J gave up 5 bases, with 13 bases separating them. The CDR3 length is 15 residues. Per germline, CDR1 KGHSH and CDR2 LQKENI. The CDR3 loop reads CASSPDLLWDNEQFF. The CDR3 DNA sequence: TGTGCCAGCTCACCAGACCTCCTCTGGGACAATGAGCAGTTCTTC.

This clonotype was seen at least ten times. This rearrangement joins TRBV18 to TRBJ1-4; TRBD1 is a possible D gene (5 bases). The CDR3 has 17 amino acids. In germline, CDR1 is KGHSH, CDR2 LQKENI. V was pared by 0 bases and J by 0 bases, with 11 bases between. For the CDR3, the DNA is TGTGCCAGCTCACCACCGGGGGATACTGCAACTAATGAAAAACTGTTTTTT. Translating gives CASSPPGDTATNEKLFF.

This clonotype was detected many times. The rearrangement uses TRBV7-9 and TRBJ2-1; possibly TRBD2 for D (5 bases). Germline lookup yields CDR1 SEHNR and CDR2 FQNEAQ (reference sequence). The CDR3 length is 13 residues. The ends were cut back, 2 bases at V and 5 bases at J, with 7 bases in the middle. CDR3 sequence reads: CASSLPGNNEQFF. DNA for the CDR3: TGTGCCAGCAGCTTACCCGGGAACAATGAGCAGTTCTTC.

About this clonotype: This clone may be a read error of a much larger clone one base away. This sequence joins TRBV6-2 or TRBV6-3 and TRBJ2-1; D gene uncertain. Germline V gives CDR1 MNHEY, CDR2 SVGEGT. Trimming shortened V by 7 bases and J by 4 bases, and 11 bases separated the two germline ends. The CDR3 spans 13 residues. The CDR3 region has the DNA TGTGCCAGCAACATACGCCTTTACAATGAGCAGTTCTTC. As protein: CASNIRLYNEQFF.

The CDR3 DNA reads as TGTGCCAGTAACAAATTGTCAAAAGCTTTCTTT. Amino acid sequence: CASNKLSKAFF. This rearrangement joins TRBV28 to TRBJ1-1; D not resolved. From germline, CDR1 is MDHEN and CDR2 SYDVKM. V was clipped by 9 bases and J by 9 bases, with 14 bases between them. This CDR3 is built from 11 residues.

V gene TRBV20-1 combines with J gene TRBJ1-2; the D is unclear. Trimming left V 5 bases short and J 5 bases short, with 15 bases between. Germline-derived CDR1 and CDR2 are DFQATT and SNEGSKA (reference sequence). The CDR3 runs 13 residues. The CDR3 sequence is CSAVGLAGYGYTF. The DNA for the CDR3 is TGCAGTGCTGTCGGGTTGGCAGGATATGGCTACACCTTC.

This clonotype was recorded many times. This sequence joins TRBV2 and TRBJ2-3, with TRBD2 matching over 9 bases. Germline trimming cut 0 bases from V and 1 base from J; bases unmatched to any gene: 2. CDR1 is SNHLY and CDR2 is FYNNEI in the germline V gene. CDR3 length: 16 residues. CDR3 amino acids: CASSEARGGGTDTQYF. The CDR3 DNA is TGTGCCAGCAGTGAAGCGCGGGGGGGGGGCACAGATACGCAGTATTTT.

This clonotype was detected ten times or more. The chain uses TRBV29-1 and TRBJ1-1; D remains ambiguous. With 6 bases removed from V and 5 bases from J, the gap between germline ends came to 22 bases. The CDR3 is 15 residues long. From germline, CDR1 is SQVTM and CDR2 ANQGSEA. CDR3 nucleotides: TGCAGCGTAGCCGGAGGAGGTGCAGCCGGTACTGAAGCTTTCTTT. It yields the protein CSVAGGGAAGTEAFF.